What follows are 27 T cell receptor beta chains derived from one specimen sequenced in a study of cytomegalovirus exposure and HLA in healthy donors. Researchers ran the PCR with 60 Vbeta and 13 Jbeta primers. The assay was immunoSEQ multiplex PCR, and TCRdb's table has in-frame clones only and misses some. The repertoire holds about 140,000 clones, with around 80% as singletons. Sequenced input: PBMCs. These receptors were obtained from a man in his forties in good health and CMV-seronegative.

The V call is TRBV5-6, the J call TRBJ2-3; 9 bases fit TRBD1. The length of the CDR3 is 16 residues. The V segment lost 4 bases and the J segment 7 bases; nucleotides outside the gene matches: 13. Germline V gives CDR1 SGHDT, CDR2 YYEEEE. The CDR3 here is CASSPGQGDLKYTQYF. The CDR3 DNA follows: TGTGCCAGCAGCCCGGGACAGGGCGACCTTAAATATACGCAGTATTTT.

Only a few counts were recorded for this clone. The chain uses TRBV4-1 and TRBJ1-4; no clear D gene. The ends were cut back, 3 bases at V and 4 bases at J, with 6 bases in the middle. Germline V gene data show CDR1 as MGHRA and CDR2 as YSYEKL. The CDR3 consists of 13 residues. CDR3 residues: CASSQRFNEKLFF. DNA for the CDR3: TGCGCCAGCAGCCAGCGATTTAATGAAAAACTGTTTTTT.

CDR3 sequence (DNA): TGTGCCAGCAGCCCTCGGAGATCAGGGGAAAAACTGTTTTTT. Residues: CASSPRRSGEKLFF. V gene TRBV14 combines with J gene TRBJ1-4; weak D call: TRBD1 (5 bases). The CDR3 is made up of 14 amino acids. The germline V gene encodes CDR1 SGHDN and CDR2 FVKESK. Trimming cost V 4 bases and J 8 bases, with 14 bases left between them. Full variable domain (rest looked up from reference TRBV14 and TRBJ1-4): EAGVTQFPSHSVIEKGQTVTLRCDPISGHDNLYWYRRVMGKEIKFLLHFVKESKQDESGMPNNRFLAERTGGTYSTLKVQPAELEDSGVYFCASSPRRSGEKLFFGSGTQLSVL.

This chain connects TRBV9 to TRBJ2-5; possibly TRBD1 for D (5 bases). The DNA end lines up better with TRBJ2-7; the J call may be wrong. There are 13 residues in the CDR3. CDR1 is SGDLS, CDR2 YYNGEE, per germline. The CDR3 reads CASSATYRSEQYF. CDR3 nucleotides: TGTGCCAGCAGCGCAACTTACAGGTCCGAGCAGTACTTC.

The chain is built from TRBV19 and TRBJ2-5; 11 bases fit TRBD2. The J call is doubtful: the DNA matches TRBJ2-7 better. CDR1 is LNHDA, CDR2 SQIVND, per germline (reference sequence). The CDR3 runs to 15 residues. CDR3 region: CASSTLAGGGYEQYF. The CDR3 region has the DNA TGTGCCAGTAGTACCCTAGCGGGGGGCGGCTACGAGCAGTACTTC.

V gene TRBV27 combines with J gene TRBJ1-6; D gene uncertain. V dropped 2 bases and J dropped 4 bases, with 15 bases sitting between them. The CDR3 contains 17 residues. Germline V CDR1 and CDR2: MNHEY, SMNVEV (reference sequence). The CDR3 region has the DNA TGTGCCAGCAGTTTAATTGGGTCAGGCCTTTATAATTCACCCCTCCACTTT. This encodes CASSLIGSGLYNSPLHF.

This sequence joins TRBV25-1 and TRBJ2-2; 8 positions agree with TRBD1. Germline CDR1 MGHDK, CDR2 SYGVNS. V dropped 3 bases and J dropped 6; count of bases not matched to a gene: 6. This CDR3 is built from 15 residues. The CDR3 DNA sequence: TGTGCCAGCAGTGATCGACAGGGGTTACCCGGGGAGCTGTTTTTT. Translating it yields CASSDRQGLPGELFF.

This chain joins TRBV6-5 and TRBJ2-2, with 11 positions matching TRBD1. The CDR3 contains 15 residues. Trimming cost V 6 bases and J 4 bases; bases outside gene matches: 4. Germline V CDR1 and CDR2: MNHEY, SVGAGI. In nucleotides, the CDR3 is TGTGCCAGCAGGACGGACAGGGGGCTCACCGGGGAGCTGTTTTTT. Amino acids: CASRTDRGLTGELFF.

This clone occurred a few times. The CDR3: CASSVGSGNTGELFF. CDR3 coding DNA: TGCGCCAGCAGTGTGGGTTCAGGGAACACCGGGGAGCTGTTTTTT. This sequence joins TRBV10-1 and TRBJ2-2; unclear D gene. Per the germline V gene, CDR1 is WNHNN and CDR2 is SYGVQD (reference sequence). Trimming left V 4 bases short and J 1 base short, with 10 bases between. The CDR3 sequence is 15 residues long.

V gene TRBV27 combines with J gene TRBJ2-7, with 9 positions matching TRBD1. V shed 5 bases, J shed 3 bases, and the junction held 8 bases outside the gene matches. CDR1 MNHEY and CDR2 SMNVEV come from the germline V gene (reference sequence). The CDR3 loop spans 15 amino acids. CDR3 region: CASSMTGTGFYEQYF. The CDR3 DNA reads TGTGCCAGCAGTATGACCGGGACAGGGTTCTACGAGCAGTACTTC.

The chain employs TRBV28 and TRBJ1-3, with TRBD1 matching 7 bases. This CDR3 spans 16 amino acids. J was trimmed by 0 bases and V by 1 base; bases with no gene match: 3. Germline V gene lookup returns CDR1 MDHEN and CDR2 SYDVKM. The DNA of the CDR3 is TGTGCCAGCAGTTTATCAGGGACAGTCTCTGGAAACACCATATATTTT. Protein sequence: CASSLSGTVSGNTIYF.

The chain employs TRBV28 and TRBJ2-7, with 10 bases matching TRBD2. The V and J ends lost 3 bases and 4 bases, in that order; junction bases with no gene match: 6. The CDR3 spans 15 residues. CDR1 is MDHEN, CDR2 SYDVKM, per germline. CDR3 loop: CASSLAASGSYEQYF. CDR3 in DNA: TGTGCCAGCAGTTTGGCGGCTAGCGGGAGTTACGAGCAGTACTTC.

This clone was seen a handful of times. Here the CDR3 DNA reads TGCGCCAGCAGCTTGGGGGGGGTAGCGTCCGCTGGGGACGAGCAGTACTTC. Its translation is CASSLGGVASAGDEQYF. The gene calls are TRBV5-1 and TRBJ2-7; D is perhaps TRBD2 (6 bases). The CDR3 loop spans 17 amino acids. V lost 0 bases and J 5 bases, leaving 21 bases between the germline ends. The germline gives CDR1 SGHRS, CDR2 YFSETQ.

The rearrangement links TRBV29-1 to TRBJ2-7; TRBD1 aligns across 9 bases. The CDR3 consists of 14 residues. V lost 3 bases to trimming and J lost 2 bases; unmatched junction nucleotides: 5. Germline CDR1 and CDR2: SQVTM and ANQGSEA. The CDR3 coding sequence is TGCAGCGTTGAGTTACAGGGGGCAGCCTACGAGCAGTACTTC. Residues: CSVELQGAAYEQYF.

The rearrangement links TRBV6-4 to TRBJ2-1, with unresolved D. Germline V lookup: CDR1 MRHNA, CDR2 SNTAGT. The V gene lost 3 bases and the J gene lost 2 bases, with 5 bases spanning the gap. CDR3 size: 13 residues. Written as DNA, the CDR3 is TGTGCCAGCAGTGAAGGAGCCTACAATGAGCAGTTCTTC. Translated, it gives CASSEGAYNEQFF.

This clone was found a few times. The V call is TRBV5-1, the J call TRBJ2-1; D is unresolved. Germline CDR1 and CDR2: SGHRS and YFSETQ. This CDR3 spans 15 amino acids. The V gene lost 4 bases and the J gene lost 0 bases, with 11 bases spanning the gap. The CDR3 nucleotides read TGCGCCAGCAGCCCGATTATTAGCTCCTACAATGAGCAGTTCTTC. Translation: CASSPIISSYNEQFF.

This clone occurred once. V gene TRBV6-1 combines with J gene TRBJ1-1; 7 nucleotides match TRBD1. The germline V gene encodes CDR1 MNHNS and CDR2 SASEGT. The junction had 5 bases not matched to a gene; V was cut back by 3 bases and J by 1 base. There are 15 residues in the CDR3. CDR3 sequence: CASSDSAGGNTEAFF. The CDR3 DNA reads TGTGCCAGCAGTGATTCGGCAGGGGGGAACACTGAAGCTTTCTTT.

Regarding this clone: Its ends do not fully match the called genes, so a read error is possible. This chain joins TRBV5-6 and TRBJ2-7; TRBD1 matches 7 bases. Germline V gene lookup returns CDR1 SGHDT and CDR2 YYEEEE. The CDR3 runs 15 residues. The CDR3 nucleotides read TGTGCCAGCAGCTTGATTGGGACAGCTATGAGCGAGCAGTGCTTC. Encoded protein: CASSLIGTAMSEQCF.

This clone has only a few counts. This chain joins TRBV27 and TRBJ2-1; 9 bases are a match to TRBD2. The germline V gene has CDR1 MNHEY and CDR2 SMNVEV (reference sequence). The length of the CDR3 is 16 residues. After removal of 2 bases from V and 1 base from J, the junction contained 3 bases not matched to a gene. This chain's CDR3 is CASSLAAGGSYNEQFF. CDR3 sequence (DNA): TGTGCCAGCAGTTTAGCGGCGGGGGGGTCCTACAATGAGCAGTTCTTC.

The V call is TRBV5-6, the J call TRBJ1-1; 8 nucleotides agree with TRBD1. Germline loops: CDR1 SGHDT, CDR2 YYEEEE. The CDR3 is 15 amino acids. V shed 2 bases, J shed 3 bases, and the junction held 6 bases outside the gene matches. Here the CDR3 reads CASSFAGGLDTEAFF. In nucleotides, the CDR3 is TGTGCCAGCAGCTTTGCAGGGGGCCTGGACACTGAAGCTTTCTTT.

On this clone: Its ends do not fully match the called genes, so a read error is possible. CDR3 amino acids: CASRGPQGSAPSGANGLTF. As DNA, the CDR3 is TGTGCCAGCAGGGGACCACAGGGATCCGCCCCCTCTGGGGCCAACGGCCTGACTTTC. The V call is TRBV2, the J call TRBJ2-6, with a tentative D call TRBD1 (6 bases). The CDR3 is 19 residues long. Germline CDR1 and CDR2: SNHLY and FYNNEI.

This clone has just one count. Written as DNA, the CDR3 is TGCGCCAGCACCCTAACGGGGGGGCCAACCAATGAGCAGTTCTTC. This codes for CASTLTGGPTNEQFF. The chain links TRBV5-1 to TRBJ2-1; 8 nucleotides line up with TRBD2. V lost 6 bases and J lost 6; bases outside the gene matches: 11. This CDR3 is 15 amino acids long. The germline CDR1 and CDR2 sequences are SGHRS and YFSETQ.

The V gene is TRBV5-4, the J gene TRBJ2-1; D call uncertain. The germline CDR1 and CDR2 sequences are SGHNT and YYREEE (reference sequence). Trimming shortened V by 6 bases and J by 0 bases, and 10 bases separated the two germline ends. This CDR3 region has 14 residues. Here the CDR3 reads CASTNPSSYNEQFF. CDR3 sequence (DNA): TGTGCCAGCACAAATCCGAGCTCCTACAATGAGCAGTTCTTC.

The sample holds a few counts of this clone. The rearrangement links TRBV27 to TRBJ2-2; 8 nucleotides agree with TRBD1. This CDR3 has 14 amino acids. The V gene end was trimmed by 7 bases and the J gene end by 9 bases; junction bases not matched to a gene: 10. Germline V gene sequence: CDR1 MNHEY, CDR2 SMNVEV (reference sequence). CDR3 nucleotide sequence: TGTGCCAGCAAGACGGGACAGGAGCACCGGGAGCTGTTTTTT. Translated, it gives CASKTGQEHRELFF.

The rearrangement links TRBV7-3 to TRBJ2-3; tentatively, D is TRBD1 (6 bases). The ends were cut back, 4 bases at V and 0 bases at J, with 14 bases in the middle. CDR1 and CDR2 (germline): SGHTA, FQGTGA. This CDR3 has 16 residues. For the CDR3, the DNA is TGTGCCAGCAGCTCCGGACAGACCCCTAGCACAGATACGCAGTATTTT. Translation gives CASSSGQTPSTDTQYF.

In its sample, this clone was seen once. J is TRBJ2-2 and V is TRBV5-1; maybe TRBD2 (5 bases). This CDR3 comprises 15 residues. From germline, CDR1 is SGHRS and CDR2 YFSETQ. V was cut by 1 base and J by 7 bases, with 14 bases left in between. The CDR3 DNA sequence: TGCGCCAGCAGCTTGCGGGGAGAGGGCATCGGGGAGCTGTTTTTT. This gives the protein CASSLRGEGIGELFF. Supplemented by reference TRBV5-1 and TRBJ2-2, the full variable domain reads KAGVTQTPRYLIKTRGQQVTLSCSPISGHRSVSWYQQTPGQGLQFLFEYFSETQRNKGNFPGRFSGRQFSNSRSEMNVSTLELGDSALYLCASSLRGEGIGELFFGEGSRLTVL.

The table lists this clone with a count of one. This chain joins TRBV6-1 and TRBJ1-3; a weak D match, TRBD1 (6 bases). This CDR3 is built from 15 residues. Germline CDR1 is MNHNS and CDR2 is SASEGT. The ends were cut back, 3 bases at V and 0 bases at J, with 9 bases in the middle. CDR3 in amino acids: CASSEGTSSGNTIYF. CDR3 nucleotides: TGTGCCAGCAGTGAGGGGACAAGCTCTGGAAACACCATATATTTT.